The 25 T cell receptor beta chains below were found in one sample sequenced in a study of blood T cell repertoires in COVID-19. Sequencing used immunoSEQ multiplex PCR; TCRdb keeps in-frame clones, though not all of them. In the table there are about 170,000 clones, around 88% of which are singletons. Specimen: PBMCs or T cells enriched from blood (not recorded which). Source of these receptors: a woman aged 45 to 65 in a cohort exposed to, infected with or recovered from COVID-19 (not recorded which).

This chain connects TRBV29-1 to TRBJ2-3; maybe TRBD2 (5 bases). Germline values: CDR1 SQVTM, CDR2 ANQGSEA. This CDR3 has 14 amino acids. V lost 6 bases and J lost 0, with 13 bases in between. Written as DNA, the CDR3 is TGCAGCGTAGAGGGCGCCACTAGCACAGATACGCAGTATTTT. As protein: CSVEGATSTDTQYF.

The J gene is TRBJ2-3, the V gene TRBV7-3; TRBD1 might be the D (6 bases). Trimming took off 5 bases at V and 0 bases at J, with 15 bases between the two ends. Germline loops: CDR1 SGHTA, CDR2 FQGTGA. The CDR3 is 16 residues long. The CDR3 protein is CASSLDRNPSTDTQYF. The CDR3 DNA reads TGTGCCAGCAGCCTTGACAGGAACCCTAGCACAGATACGCAGTATTTT.

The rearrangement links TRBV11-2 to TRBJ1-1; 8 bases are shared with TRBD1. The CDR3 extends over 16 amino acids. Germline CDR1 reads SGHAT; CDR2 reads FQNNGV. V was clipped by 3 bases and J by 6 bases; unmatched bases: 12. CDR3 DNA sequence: TGTGCCAGCAGCTTTAGGTCAGGGGGCCGGCTCTCTGAAGCTTTCTTT. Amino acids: CASSFRSGGRLSEAFF. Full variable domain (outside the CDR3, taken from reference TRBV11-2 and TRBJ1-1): EAGVAQSPRYKIIEKRQSVAFWCNPISGHATLYWYQQILGQGPKLLIQFQNNGVVDDSQLPKDRFSAERLKGVDSTLKIQPAKLEDSAVYLCASSFRSGGRLSEAFFGQGTRLTVV.

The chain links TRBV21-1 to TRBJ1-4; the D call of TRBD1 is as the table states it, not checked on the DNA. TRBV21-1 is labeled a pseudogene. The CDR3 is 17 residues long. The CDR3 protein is CASSKRGISPGNEKLFF. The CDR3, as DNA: TGTGCCAGCAGCAAAAGGGGGATTAGTCCGGGGAATGAAAAACTGTTTTTT.

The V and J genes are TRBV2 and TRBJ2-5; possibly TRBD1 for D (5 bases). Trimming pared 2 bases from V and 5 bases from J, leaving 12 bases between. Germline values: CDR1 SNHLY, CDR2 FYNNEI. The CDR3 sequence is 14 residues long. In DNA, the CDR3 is TGTGCCAGCAGTGAATCCCGGACACGTGAGACCCAGTACTTC. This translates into CASSESRTRETQYF.

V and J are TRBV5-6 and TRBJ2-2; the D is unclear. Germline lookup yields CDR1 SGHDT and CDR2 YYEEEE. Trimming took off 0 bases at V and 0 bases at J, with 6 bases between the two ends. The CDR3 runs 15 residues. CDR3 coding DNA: TGTGCCAGCAGCTTGGGTCCATCGAACACCGGGGAGCTGTTTTTT. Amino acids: CASSLGPSNTGELFF.

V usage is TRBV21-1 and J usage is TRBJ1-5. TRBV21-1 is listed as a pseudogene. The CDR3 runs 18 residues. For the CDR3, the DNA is TGTGCCAGCAACCCAGGGCGGGGAGGGAGCTTAAACAATCAGCCCCAGCATTTT. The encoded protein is CASNPGRGGSLNNQPQHF.

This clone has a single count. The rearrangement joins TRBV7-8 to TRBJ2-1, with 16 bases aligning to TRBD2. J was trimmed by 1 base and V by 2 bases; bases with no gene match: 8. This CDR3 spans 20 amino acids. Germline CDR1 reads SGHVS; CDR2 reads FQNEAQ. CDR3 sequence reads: CASSLLGLAGGPSSYNEQFF. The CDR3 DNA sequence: TGTGCCAGCAGCTTACTGGGACTAGCGGGAGGGCCGAGTTCCTACAATGAGCAGTTCTTC.

The CDR3 region has the DNA TGTGCCATCAGTGACACGTCTAGCGAGCAAGAGACCCAGTACTTC. Protein: CAISDTSSEQETQYF. The chain carries TRBV10-3 and TRBJ2-5; the D gene is possibly TRBD2 (6 bases). The V gene lost 3 bases and the J gene lost 2 bases, with 13 bases spanning the gap. The CDR3 consists of 15 residues. Looked up from germline, CDR1 is ENHRY and CDR2 is SYGVKD.

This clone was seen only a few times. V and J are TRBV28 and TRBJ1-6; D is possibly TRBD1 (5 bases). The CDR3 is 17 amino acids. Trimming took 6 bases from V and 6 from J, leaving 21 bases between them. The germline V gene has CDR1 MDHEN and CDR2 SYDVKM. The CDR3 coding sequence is TGTGCCAGCAGACCTTGGGCGGGACGGAGTATTAATTCACCCCTCCACTTT. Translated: CASRPWAGRSINSPLHF. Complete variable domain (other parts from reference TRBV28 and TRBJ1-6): DVKVTQSSRYLVKRTGEKVFLECVQDMDHENMFWYRQDPGLGLRLIYFSYDVKMKEKGDIPEGYSVSREKKERFSLILESASTNQTSMYLCASRPWAGRSINSPLHFGNGTRLTVT.

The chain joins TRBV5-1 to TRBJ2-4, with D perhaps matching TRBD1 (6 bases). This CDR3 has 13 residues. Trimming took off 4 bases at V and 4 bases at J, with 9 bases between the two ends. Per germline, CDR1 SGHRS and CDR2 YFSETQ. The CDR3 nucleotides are TGCGCCAGCAGCCCTGGACAGAAAAACATTCAGTACTTC. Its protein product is CASSPGQKNIQYF.

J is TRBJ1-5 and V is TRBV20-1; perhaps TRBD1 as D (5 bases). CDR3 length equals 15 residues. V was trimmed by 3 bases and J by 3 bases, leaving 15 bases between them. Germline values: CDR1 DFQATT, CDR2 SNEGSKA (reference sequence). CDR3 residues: CSASQTAYTNQPQHF. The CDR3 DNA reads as TGCAGTGCTAGTCAGACAGCTTATACCAATCAGCCCCAGCATTTT.

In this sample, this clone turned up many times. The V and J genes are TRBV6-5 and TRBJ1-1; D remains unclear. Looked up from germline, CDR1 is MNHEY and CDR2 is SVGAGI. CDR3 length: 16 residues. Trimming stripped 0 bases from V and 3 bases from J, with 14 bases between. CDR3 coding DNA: TGTGCCAGCAGTTACTCGATTGGCGGGTCGCACACTGAAGCTTTCTTT. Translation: CASSYSIGGSHTEAFF.

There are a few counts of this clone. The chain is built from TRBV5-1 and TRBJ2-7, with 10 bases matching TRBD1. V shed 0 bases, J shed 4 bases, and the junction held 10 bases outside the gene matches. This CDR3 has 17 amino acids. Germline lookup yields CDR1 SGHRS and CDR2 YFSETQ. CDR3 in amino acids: CASSLEGQGIAWYEQYF. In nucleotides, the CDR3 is TGCGCCAGCAGCTTGGAGGGACAGGGGATAGCCTGGTACGAGCAGTACTTC.

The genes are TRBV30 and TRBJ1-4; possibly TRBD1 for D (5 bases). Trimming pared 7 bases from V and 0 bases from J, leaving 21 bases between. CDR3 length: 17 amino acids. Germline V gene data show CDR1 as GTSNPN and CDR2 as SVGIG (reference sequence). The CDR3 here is CASSGQGLFATNEKLFF. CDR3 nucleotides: TGTGCCTCCTCGGGGCAGGGACTTTTCGCAACTAATGAAAAACTGTTTTTT.

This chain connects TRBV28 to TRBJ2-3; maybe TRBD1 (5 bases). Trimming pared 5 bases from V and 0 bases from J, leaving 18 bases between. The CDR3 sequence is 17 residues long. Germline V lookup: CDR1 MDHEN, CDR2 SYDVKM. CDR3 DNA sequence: TGTGCCAGCAGTCCCCCTACAGGACATCCTAGCACAGATACGCAGTATTTT. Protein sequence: CASSPPTGHPSTDTQYF.

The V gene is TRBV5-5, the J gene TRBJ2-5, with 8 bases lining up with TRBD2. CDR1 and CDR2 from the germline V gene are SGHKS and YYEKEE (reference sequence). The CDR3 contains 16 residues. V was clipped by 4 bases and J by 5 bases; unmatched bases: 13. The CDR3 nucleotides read TGTGCCAGCAGCCCGCGGTCGGCGGGGGGAGGCGAGACCCAGTACTTC. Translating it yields CASSPRSAGGGETQYF.

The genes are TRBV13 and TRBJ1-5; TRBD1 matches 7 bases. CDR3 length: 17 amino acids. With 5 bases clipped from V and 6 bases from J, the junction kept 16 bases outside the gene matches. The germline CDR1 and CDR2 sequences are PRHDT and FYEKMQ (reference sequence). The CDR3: CASSLTTGSVSGQPQHF. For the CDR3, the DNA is TGTGCCAGCAGCCTCACGACAGGGTCCGTTAGTGGTCAGCCCCAGCATTTT.

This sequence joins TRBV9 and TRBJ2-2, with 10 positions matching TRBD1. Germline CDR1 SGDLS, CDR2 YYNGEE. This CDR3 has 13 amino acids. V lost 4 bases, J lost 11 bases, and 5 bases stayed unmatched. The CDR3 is CASSIGDRGELFF. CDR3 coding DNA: TGTGCCAGCAGCATCGGGGACAGGGGAGAGCTGTTTTTT.

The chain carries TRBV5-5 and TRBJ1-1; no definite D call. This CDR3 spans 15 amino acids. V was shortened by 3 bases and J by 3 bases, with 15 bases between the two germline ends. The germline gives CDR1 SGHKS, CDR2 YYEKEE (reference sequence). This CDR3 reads CASSSTVGQDTEAFF. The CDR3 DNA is TGTGCCAGCAGCTCTACAGTTGGCCAGGACACTGAAGCTTTCTTT.

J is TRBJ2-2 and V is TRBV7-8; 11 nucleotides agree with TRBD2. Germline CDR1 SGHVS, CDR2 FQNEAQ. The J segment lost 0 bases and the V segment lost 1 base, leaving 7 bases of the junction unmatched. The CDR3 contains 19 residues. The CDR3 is CASSLGRTSGYSNTGELFF. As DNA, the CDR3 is TGTGCCAGCAGCTTAGGAAGGACTAGCGGGTATTCGAACACCGGGGAGCTGTTTTTT.

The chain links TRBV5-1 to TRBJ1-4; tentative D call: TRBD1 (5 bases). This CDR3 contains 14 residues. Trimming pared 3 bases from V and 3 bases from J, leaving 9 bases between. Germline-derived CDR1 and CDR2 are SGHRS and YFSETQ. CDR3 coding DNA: TGCGCCAGCAGCTACGGGGGAGCTAATGAAAAACTGTTTTTT. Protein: CASSYGGANEKLFF.

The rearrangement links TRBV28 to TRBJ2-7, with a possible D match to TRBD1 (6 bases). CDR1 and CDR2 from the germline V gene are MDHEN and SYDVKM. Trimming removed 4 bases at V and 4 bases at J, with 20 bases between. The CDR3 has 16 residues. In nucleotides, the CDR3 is TGTGCCAGCAGTTCCCCCCCGGGACACCGAACGTACGAGCAGTACTTC. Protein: CASSSPPGHRTYEQYF.

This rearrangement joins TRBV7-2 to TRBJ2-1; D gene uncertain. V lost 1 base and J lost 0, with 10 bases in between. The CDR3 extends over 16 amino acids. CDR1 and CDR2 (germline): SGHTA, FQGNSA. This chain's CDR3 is CASSLGGPSSYNEQFF. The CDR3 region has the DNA TGTGCCAGCAGCTTAGGCGGTCCCAGCTCCTACAATGAGCAGTTCTTC.

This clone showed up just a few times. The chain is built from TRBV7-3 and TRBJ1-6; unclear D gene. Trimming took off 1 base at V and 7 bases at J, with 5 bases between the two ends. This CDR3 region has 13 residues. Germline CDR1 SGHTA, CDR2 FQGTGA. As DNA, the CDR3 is TGTGCCAGCAGCTTAATCAGAAATTCACCCCTCCACTTT. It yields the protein CASSLIRNSPLHF.